The clone carrying this TCR beta chain was found many times. Antigen: not known. This sample was included in a study of Graves' ophthalmopathy and Graves' hyperthyroidism. The study's findings and limits: Blood also held most thyroid clonotypes expanded above 0.001 frequency.

TCR beta CDR3 regions were amplified from RNA transcripts. After a first-round RT-PCR with HTBI primers, a second-round multiplex PCR was run. Using its own MiXCR run on the multiplex PCR reads, TCRdb lists one record per CDR3 protein. The sample holds 400,000 to 500,000 distinct CDR3 sequences, under 25% seen once. Pregnant or lactating patients and those with other autoimmune diseases or uncontrolled infections were excluded. V lost 3 bases and J lost 0; bases outside the gene matches: 12. The germline gives CDR1 MDHEN, CDR2 SYDVKM. This CDR3 is 18 amino acids long. The J gene is TRBJ1-1, the V gene TRBV28; 8 bases map to TRBD1. The specimen sequenced was peripheral blood. The sequence came from a woman under 30 with stable Graves' hyperthyroidism. CDR3 DNA: TGTGCCAGCAGTTTCATCCCCGGACAGGGAGCAGTGAACACTGAAGCTTTCTTT. Its translation: CASSFIPGQGAVNTEAFF.